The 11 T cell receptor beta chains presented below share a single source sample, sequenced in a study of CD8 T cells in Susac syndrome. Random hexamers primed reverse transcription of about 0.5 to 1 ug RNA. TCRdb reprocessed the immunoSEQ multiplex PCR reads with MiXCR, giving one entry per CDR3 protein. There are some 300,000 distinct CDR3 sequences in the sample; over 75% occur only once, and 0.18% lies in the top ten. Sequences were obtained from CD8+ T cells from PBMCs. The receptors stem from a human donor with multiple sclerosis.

DNA for the CDR3: TGCAGTGCTCGCAGGGGTCAGGAGACCTACGAGCAGTACTTC. It specifies CSARRGQETYEQYF. The chain recombines TRBV20-1 with TRBJ2-7; D is perhaps TRBD1 (6 bases). V lost 5 bases to trimming and J lost 2 bases, with 16 bases between them. The CDR3 is made up of 14 amino acids. CDR1 is DFQATT, CDR2 SNEGSKA, per germline (reference sequence).

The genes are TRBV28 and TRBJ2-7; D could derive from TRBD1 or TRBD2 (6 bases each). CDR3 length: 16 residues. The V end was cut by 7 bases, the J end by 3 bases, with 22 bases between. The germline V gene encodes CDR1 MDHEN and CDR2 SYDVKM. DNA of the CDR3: TGTGCCAGCACCCTCGCGCTGGGGGGCAGGGGCTACGAGCAGTACTTC. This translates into CASTLALGGRGYEQYF. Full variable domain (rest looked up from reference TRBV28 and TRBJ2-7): DVKVTQSSRYLVKRTGEKVFLECVQDMDHENMFWYRQDPGLGLRLIYFSYDVKMKEKGDIPEGYSVSREKKERFSLILESASTNQTSMYLCASTLALGGRGYEQYFGPGTRLTVT.

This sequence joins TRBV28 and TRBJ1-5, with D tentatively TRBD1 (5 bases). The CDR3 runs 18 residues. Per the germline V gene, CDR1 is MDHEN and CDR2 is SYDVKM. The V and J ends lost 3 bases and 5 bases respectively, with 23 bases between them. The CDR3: CASSLVGVRGRLDQPQHF. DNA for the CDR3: TGTGCCAGCAGTTTGGTGGGGGTTAGGGGCCGGCTGGATCAGCCCCAGCATTTT. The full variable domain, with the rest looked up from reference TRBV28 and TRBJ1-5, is DVKVTQSSRYLVKRTGEKVFLECVQDMDHENMFWYRQDPGLGLRLIYFSYDVKMKEKGDIPEGYSVSREKKERFSLILESASTNQTSMYLCASSLVGVRGRLDQPQHFGDGTRLSIL.

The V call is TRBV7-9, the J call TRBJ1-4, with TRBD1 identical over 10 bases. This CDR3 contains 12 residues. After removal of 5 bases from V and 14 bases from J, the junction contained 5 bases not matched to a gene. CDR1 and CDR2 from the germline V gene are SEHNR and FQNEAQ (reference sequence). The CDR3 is CASSLGTGDLFF. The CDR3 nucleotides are TGTGCCAGCAGCCTGGGGACAGGGGACCTGTTTTTT.

CDR3 DNA sequence: TGCGCCAGCAGCTGGGAACTAGCGGGAGTCAACAATGAGCAGTTCTTC. This encodes CASSWELAGVNNEQFF. The genes are TRBV5-1 and TRBJ2-1; 11 bases map to TRBD2. Per germline, CDR1 SGHRS and CDR2 YFSETQ. The V gene end was trimmed by 3 bases and the J gene end by 5 bases; junction bases not matched to a gene: 7. CDR3 length equals 16 residues.

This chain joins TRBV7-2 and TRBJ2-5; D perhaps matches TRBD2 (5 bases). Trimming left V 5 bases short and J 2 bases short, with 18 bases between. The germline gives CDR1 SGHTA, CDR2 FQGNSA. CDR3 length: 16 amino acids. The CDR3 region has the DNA TGTGCCAGCAGCCCCGGGATTAGCGTGCCACAAGAGACCCAGTACTTC. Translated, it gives CASSPGISVPQETQYF.

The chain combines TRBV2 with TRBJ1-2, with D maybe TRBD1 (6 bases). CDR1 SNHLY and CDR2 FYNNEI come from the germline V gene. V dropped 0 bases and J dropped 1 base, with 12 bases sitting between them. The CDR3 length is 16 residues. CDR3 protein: CASSEAGGQINYGYTF. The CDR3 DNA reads TGTGCCAGCAGTGAAGCGGGGGGGCAGATTAACTATGGCTACACCTTC.

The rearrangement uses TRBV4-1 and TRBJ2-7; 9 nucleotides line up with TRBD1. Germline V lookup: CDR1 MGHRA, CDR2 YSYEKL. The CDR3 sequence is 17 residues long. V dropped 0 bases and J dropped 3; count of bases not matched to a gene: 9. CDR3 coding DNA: TGCGCCAGCAGCCAAGAGCCCACGGGACAGGGCTTCTACGAGCAGTACTTC. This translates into CASSQEPTGQGFYEQYF.

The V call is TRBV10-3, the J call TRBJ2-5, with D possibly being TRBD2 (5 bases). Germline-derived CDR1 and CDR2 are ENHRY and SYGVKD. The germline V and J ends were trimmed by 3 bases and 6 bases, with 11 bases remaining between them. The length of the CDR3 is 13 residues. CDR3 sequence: CAISEADGKTQYF. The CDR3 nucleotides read TGTGCCATCAGTGAAGCGGATGGGAAGACCCAGTACTTC.

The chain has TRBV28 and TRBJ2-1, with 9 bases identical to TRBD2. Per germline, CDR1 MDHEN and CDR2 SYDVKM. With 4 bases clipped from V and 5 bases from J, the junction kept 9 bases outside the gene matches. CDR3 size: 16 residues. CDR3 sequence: CASSSQLTSGNNEQFF. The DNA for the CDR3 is TGTGCCAGCAGTTCCCAGCTGACTAGCGGAAACAATGAGCAGTTCTTC.

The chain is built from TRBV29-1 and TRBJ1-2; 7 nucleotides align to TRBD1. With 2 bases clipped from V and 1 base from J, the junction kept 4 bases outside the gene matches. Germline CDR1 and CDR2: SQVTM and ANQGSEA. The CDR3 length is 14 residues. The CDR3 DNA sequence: TGCAGCGTTGAACCGCGGGACAGTAACTATGGCTACACCTTC. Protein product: CSVEPRDSNYGYTF. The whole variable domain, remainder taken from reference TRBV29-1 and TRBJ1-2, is SAVISQKPSRDICQRGTSLTIQCQVDSQVTMMFWYRQQPGQSLTLIATANQGSEATYESGFVIDKFPISRPNLTFSTLTVSNMSPEDSSIYLCSVEPRDSNYGYTFGSGTRLTVV.